The 9 T cell receptor beta chains below come from one sample, sequenced in a study of response to subunit inactivated influenza vaccine. TCRdb reprocessed the RT-PCR reads with MiXCR, giving one entry per CDR3 protein. The sample consists of about 700,000 distinct CDR3 sequences, roughly 13% of them appearing once. The sequences come from PBMCs from blood, collected approximately 15 days before vaccination. The receptors were sampled from a man in his forties or fifties who received an inactivated influenza vaccine.

The V call is TRBV25-1, the J call TRBJ2-5; TRBD1 is a possible D gene (6 bases). V was pared by 1 base and J by 3 bases, with 12 bases between. CDR1 is MGHDK and CDR2 is SYGVNS in the germline V gene. The CDR3 has 15 residues. The CDR3 region is CASSEFEGQEETQYF. CDR3 DNA sequence: TGTGCCAGCAGTGAATTTGAGGGACAAGAAGAGACCCAGTACTTC.

The V gene is TRBV4-2, the J gene TRBJ2-7; no clear D gene. Germline CDR1 is LGHNA and CDR2 is YNFKEQ. V lost 0 bases and J 6 bases, leaving 12 bases between the germline ends. CDR3 size: 14 residues. This CDR3 is CASSQDSTKPEQYF. The CDR3, as DNA: TGTGCCAGCAGCCAAGACTCAACCAAACCCGAGCAGTACTTC.

This clonotype has just a few counts. The genes are TRBV3-1 and TRBJ2-1, with D unclear. V was pared by 1 base and J by 8 bases, with 9 bases between. Germline loops: CDR1 LGHDT, CDR2 YNNKEL (reference sequence). The CDR3 runs to 13 residues. Here the CDR3 reads CASSQGLADEQFF. For the CDR3, the DNA is TGTGCCAGCAGCCAAGGTTTGGCTGATGAGCAGTTCTTC.

This clonotype was detected a few times. The V and J genes are TRBV19 and TRBJ2-1; D gene unclear. Germline V lookup: CDR1 LNHDA, CDR2 SQIVND (reference sequence). The CDR3 spans 13 residues. Trimming left V 7 bases short and J 6 bases short, with 13 bases between. The CDR3 nucleotides are TGTGCCAGTAAAAATGGACCGGCCAATGAGCAGTTCTTC. Its translation is CASKNGPANEQFF. Using reference TRBV19 and TRBJ2-1 for the parts outside the CDR3, the full variable domain is DGGITQSPKYLFRKEGQNVTLSCEQNLNHDAMYWYRQDPGQGLRLIYYSQIVNDFQKGDIAEGYSVSREKKESFPLTVTSAQKNPTAFYLCASKNGPANEQFFGPGTRLTVL.

The table lists this clonotype with many counts. The rearrangement links TRBV29-1 to TRBJ2-1; D gene uncertain. Germline lookup yields CDR1 SQVTM and CDR2 ANQGSEA. This CDR3 comprises 12 residues. Trimming pared 8 bases from V and 4 bases from J, leaving 12 bases between. DNA of the CDR3: TGCAGCCTCGCGAGCTTATACAATGAGCAGTTCTTC. This codes for CSLASLYNEQFF.

The V gene is TRBV7-9, the J gene TRBJ2-7; unclear D gene. The CDR3 is 12 amino acids. Germline V CDR1 and CDR2: SEHNR, FQNEAQ (reference sequence). The ends were cut back, 10 bases at V and 5 bases at J, with 15 bases in the middle. Here the CDR3 DNA reads TGTGCCACCCCGTACTGGCATCACGAGCAGTACTTC. Amino acids: CATPYWHHEQYF.

The V and J genes are TRBV5-1 and TRBJ2-7; the match to TRBD2 covers 7 bases. Germline assignment: CDR1 SGHRS and CDR2 YFSETQ. V shed 1 base, J shed 7 bases, and the junction held 8 bases outside the gene matches. This CDR3 is built from 14 residues. The CDR3 loop is CASSLRTSGVEQYF. Written as DNA, the CDR3 is TGCGCCAGCAGCTTGAGGACTAGTGGGGTGGAGCAGTACTTC.

This clonotype was seen only a few times. This chain connects TRBV27 to TRBJ1-5; 7 nucleotides align to TRBD1. Germline values: CDR1 MNHEY, CDR2 SMNVEV (reference sequence). V lost 6 bases, J lost 2 bases, and 10 bases stayed unmatched. CDR3 length: 16 residues. The CDR3 DNA reads TGTGCCAGCAGGATTTTGGGGACAGTCGGCAATCAGCCCCAGCATTTT. It codes for CASRILGTVGNQPQHF.

The chain carries TRBV9 and TRBJ2-1; 9 nucleotides match TRBD2. The CDR3 consists of 16 residues. V was clipped by 0 bases and J by 4 bases; unmatched bases: 5. Germline CDR1 and CDR2: SGDLS and YYNGEE. Here the CDR3 DNA reads TGTGCCAGCAGCGTAGAAAGTAGCGGGAGATACAATGAGCAGTTCTTC. Protein product: CASSVESSGRYNEQFF.